This TCR beta chain was sequenced in a study of blood T cell repertoires in COVID-19. Turning to the study itself: PBMCs, B-cell-depleted T cells, or T cells were the source of the cDNA or gDNA that made up the material.

This CDR3 region has 15 residues. The V gene end was trimmed by 4 bases and the J gene end by 2 bases; junction bases not matched to a gene: 7. CDR1 SGHTA and CDR2 FQGNSA come from the germline V gene. Authors' methods: Reference gene primers were amplified, and this amplification served to estimate nucleated cell counts. Clones were sequenced by immunoSEQ multiplex PCR, and TCRdb holds only the in-frame ones, with some missing. V and J calls and clone size are those listed in that table; D and trimming were worked out from the DNA. The sample has about 190,000 clones, 85% to 90% seen once; the top ten hold approximately 2.5%.

The sample comprised peripheral blood. The clonotype was recovered from a man aged 35-49 years with active or convalescent COVID-19. The rearrangement uses TRBV7-2 and TRBJ2-5; 7 positions match TRBD1. This chain's CDR3 is CASSSRGQAQETQYF. The CDR3 coding sequence is TGTGCCAGCAGCTCCCGAGGACAGGCGCAAGAGACCCAGTACTTC.